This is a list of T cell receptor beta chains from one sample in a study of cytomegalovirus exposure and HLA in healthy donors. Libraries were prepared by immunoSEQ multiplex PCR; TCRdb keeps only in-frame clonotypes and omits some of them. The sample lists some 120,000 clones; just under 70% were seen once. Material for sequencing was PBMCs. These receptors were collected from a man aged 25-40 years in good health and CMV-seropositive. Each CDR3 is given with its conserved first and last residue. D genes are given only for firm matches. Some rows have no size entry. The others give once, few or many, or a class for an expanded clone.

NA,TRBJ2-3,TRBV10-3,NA,CAISESRESTDTQYF,TGTGCCATCAGTGAGTCGCGGGAAAGCACAGATACGCAGTATTTT
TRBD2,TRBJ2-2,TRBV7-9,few,CASSLRLAHPDSTGELFF,TGTGCCAGCAGCTTAAGACTAGCGCACCCTGACTCCACCGGGGAGCTGTTTTTT
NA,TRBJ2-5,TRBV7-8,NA,CASSLGQETQYF,TGTGCCAGCAGCCTCGGGCAAGAGACCCAGTACTTC
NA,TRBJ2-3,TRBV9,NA,CASSQGGTSTDTQYF,TGTGCCAGCAGCCAAGGGGGAACTAGCACAGATACGCAGTATTTT
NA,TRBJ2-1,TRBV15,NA,CATSRVRFSSYNEQFF,TGTGCCACCAGCAGAGTACGGTTTAGCTCCTACAATGAGCAGTTCTTC
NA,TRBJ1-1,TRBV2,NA,CASSGYRNTEAFF,TGTGCCAGCAGTGGTTACAGGAACACTGAAGCTTTCTTT
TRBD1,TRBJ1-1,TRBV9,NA,CASSVEPGGAEAFF,TGTGCCAGCAGCGTAGAACCAGGGGGTGCTGAAGCTTTCTTT
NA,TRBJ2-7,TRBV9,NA,CASSAQSGTSYEQYF,TGTGCCAGCAGCGCACAATCCGGGACATCCTACGAGCAGTACTTC
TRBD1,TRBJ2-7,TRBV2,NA,CASRQGAYEQYF,TGTGCCAGCCGGCAGGGGGCCTACGAGCAGTACTTC
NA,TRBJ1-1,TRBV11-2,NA,CASSSLGGDAEAFF,TGTGCCAGCAGCTCTCTGGGGGGTGACGCTGAAGCTTTCTTT
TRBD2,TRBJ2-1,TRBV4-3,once,CASALLAGDYNEQFF,TGCGCCAGCGCACTACTAGCGGGAGACTACAATGAGCAGTTCTTC
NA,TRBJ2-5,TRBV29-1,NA,CSVERELQTQYF,TGCAGCGTTGAAAGGGAGCTTCAGACCCAGTACTTC
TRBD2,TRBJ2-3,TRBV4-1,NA,CASSQGLAGGRDTQYF,TGCGCCAGCAGCCAGGGACTAGCGGGGGGGAGAGATACGCAGTATTTT
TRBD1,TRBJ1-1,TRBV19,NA,CASGGGRGQLTLNTEAFF,TGTGCCAGTGGGGGCGGGAGGGGGCAGCTTACATTGAACACTGAAGCTTTCTTT
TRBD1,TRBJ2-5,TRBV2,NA,CASRGQGMAEETQYF,TGTGCCAGCAGAGGACAGGGAATGGCCGAAGAGACCCAGTACTTC
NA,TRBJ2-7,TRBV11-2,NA,CASSLGRGFYEQYF,TGTGCCAGCAGCTTAGGGAGAGGGTTCTACGAGCAGTACTTC
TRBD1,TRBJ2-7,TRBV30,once,CAWSSSRGRSEQYF,TGTGCCTGGAGTTCATCCAGGGGGCGAAGTGAGCAGTACTTC
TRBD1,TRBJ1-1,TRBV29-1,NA,CSVPAHRGLRRNTEAFF,TGCAGCGTCCCTGCCCACAGGGGGTTGAGGCGGAACACTGAAGCTTTCTTT
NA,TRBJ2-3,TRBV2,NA,CASTGLRTDTQYF,TGTGCCAGCACAGGACTGCGCACAGATACGCAGTATTTT
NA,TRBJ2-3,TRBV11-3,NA,CASSQIARLSDTQYF,TGTGCCAGCAGCCAAATAGCGAGATTGTCAGATACGCAGTATTTT
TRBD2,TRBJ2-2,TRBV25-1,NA,CASSAGVNTGEPFF,TGTGCCAGCAGCGCGGGAGTAAACACCGGGGAGCCGTTTTTT
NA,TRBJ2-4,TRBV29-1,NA,CSALYRVLAKNIQYF,TGCAGCGCCCTATACAGAGTACTAGCCAAAAACATTCAGTACTTC
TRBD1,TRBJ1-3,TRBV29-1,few,CSVTLRWDRGMGGNTIYF,TGCAGCGTGACACTTCGGTGGGACAGGGGGATGGGTGGAAACACCATATATTTT
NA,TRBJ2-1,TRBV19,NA,CASSIVGYRDNEQFF,TGTGCCAGTAGTATAGTCGGGTACAGGGACAATGAGCAGTTCTTC
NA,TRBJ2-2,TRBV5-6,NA,CASSFSPKTGELFF,TGTGCCAGCAGCTTCTCTCCTAAAACCGGGGAGCTGTTTTTT
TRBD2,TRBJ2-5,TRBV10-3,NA,CAFSSGGPQETQYF,TGTGCCTTCTCTAGCGGGGGCCCGCAAGAGACCCAGTACTTC
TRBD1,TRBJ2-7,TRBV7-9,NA,CASTAPGQGQGEQYF,TGTGCCAGCACCGCCCCGGGACAGGGTCAGGGCGAGCAGTACTTC
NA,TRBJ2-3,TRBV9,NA,CASSVFLSTDTQYF,TGTGCCAGCAGCGTGTTTCTTAGCACAGATACGCAGTATTTT
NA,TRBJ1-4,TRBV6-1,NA,CASSGWASDEKLFF,TGTGCCAGCAGTGGGTGGGCGTCGGATGAAAAACTGTTTTTT
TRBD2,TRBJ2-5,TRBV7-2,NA,CASSFSGRPETQYF,TGTGCCAGCAGCTTTAGCGGGAGGCCGGAGACCCAGTACTTC
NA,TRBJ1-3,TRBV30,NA,CAWSVPGGHSGNTIYF,TGTGCCTGGAGTGTACCCGGCGGGCACTCTGGAAACACCATATATTTT